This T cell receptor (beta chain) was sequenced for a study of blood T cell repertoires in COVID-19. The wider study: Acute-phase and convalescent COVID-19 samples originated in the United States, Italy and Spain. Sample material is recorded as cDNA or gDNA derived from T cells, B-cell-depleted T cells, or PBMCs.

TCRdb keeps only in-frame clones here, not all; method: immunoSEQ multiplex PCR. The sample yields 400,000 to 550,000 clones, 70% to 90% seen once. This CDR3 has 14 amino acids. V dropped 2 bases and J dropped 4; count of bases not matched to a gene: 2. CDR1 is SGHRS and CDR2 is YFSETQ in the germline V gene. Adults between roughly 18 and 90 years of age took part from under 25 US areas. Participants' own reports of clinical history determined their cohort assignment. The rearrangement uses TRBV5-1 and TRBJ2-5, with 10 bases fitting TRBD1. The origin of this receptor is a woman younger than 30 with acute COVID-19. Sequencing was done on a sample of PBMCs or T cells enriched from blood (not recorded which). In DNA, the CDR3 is TGCGCCAGCAGCTTCCGGGACAGGGGAGAGACCCAGTACTTC. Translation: CASSFRDRGETQYF.